The text below deals with one T cell receptor beta chain. Germline values: CDR1 LNHDA, CDR2 SQIVND (reference sequence). The trim removed 6 bases at V and 6 bases at J, leaving 4 bases unmatched. The CDR3 is 13 amino acids. In the original analysis: It was from reference gene primer amplification that nucleated cell counts were estimated. Sequencing used immunoSEQ multiplex PCR; TCRdb keeps in-frame clones, though not all of them. That table is the source of V, J and clone size, and D and trimming were worked out from the DNA. The data hold around 260,000 clones, with roughly 90% observed a single time. This specimen belongs to a study of blood T cell repertoires in COVID-19. Study-level information: The United States, Italy and Spain were the sources of the acute and convalescent COVID-19 samples. PBMCs, B-cell-depleted T cells, or T cells provided the cDNA or gDNA that made up the material.

The TCR originated in a man between 60 and 75 years old who had recovered from COVID-19. The genes are TRBV19 and TRBJ1-4; the match to TRBD1 covers 7 bases. Specimen: peripheral blood. CDR3 nucleotide sequence: TGTGCCAGTAGGGGGACAGCTTATGAAAAACTGTTTTTT. Encoded protein: CASRGTAYEKLFF.